A selection of T cell receptor beta chains follows, all from one sample in a study of PD-1 blockade in classical Hodgkin lymphoma. Produced via immunoSEQ multiplex PCR; TCRdb's table is partial and in-frame only. Of some 15,000 clones listed, approximately 88% are singletons. Sequenced material: CD8+ T cells from blood, taken before the fourth cycle of nivolumab. These receptors originate from a human donor with classical Hodgkin lymphoma. Each CDR3 is given with its conserved first and last residue. Each record gives: V gene, clone size, J gene, D gene, CDR3 protein, CDR3 DNA. A D gene is named only where the DNA matches it firmly. Clone size is given for some rows only: seen once, a few or many times, or a class if the clone is expanded.

V: TRBV11-2; size: -; J: TRBJ1-1; D: -; CDR3: CASSSRGGDTEAFF; DNA: TGTGCCAGCAGCTCAAGGGGGGGGGACACTGAAGCTTTCTTT
V: TRBV7-9; size: -; J: TRBJ2-3; D: TRBD2; CDR3: CASSPLGGTSGISTDTQYF; DNA: TGTGCCAGCAGCCCACTAGGAGGGACTAGCGGGATAAGCACAGATACGCAGTATTTT
V: TRBV13; size: -; J: TRBJ2-1; D: TRBD2; CDR3: CASSLIPSGRGVNNEQFF; DNA: TGTGCCAGCAGCTTAATCCCTAGCGGGAGGGGTGTTAACAATGAGCAGTTCTTC
V: TRBV13; size: -; J: TRBJ2-1; D: -; CDR3: CASSQADASSYNEQFF; DNA: TGTGCCAGCAGCCAAGCGGACGCAAGCTCCTACAATGAGCAGTTCTTC
V: TRBV5-4; size: -; J: TRBJ1-1; D: TRBD1; CDR3: CASSATGGSEAFF; DNA: TGTGCCAGCAGCGCCACAGGGGGATCTGAAGCTTTCTTT
V: TRBV29-1; size: -; J: TRBJ2-3; D: TRBD1; CDR3: CSVGGQDYTDTQYF; DNA: TGCAGCGTGGGCGGACAGGATTATACAGATACGCAGTATTTT
V: TRBV19; size: -; J: TRBJ2-7; D: TRBD2; CDR3: CASGTGLAGAVLGEQYF; DNA: TGTGCCAGCGGAACGGGACTAGCGGGGGCCGTTTTGGGGGAGCAGTACTTC
V: TRBV7-9; size: -; J: TRBJ2-6; D: -; CDR3: CASSSSRTGGANVLTF; DNA: TGTGCCAGCAGCTCTAGCCGGACGGGAGGGGCCAACGTCCTGACTTTC
V: TRBV27; size: -; J: TRBJ2-1; D: -; CDR3: CASSQWPGHSLGEQFF; DNA: TGTGCCAGCAGTCAATGGCCGGGACACAGCTTAGGTGAGCAGTTCTTC
V: TRBV28; size: -; J: TRBJ1-5; D: -; CDR3: CASSLFRVSNQPQHF; DNA: TGTGCCAGCAGTTTATTTCGTGTTAGCAATCAGCCCCAGCATTTT
V: TRBV28; size: -; J: TRBJ1-6; D: TRBD1; CDR3: CAGRQGGSPLHF; DNA: TGTGCCGGCCGACAGGGAGGGTCACCCCTCCACTTT
V: TRBV2; size: -; J: TRBJ1-1; D: -; CDR3: CASIGGRTEAFF; DNA: TGTGCCAGCATAGGGGGTCGGACTGAAGCTTTCTTT
V: TRBV2; size: -; J: TRBJ1-4; D: -; CDR3: CASSEPSGPDEKLFF; DNA: TGTGCCAGCAGTGAACCGTCAGGCCCAGATGAAAAACTGTTTTTT
V: TRBV27; size: -; J: TRBJ2-7; D: TRBD1; CDR3: CASSLWTGSYEQYF; DNA: TGTGCCAGCAGTCTCTGGACAGGATCCTACGAGCAGTACTTC
V: TRBV6-6; size: -; J: TRBJ1-2; D: -; CDR3: CASSYLDGHGYTF; DNA: TGTGCCAGCAGTTACCTCGACGGGCATGGCTACACCTTC
V: TRBV6-1; size: few; J: TRBJ2-3; D: -; CDR3: CASSEIQGPTDTQYF; DNA: TGTGCCAGCAGTGAAATTCAGGGTCCCACAGATACGCAGTATTTT
V: TRBV2; size: -; J: TRBJ2-1; D: -; CDR3: CASSEIPYNEQFF; DNA: TGTGCCAGCAGTGAAATCCCCTACAATGAGCAGTTCTTC
V: TRBV23-1; size: once; J: TRBJ1-1; D: TRBD1; CDR3: CASSQLHPQGVNTEAFF; DNA: TGCGCCAGCAGTCAACTCCACCCACAGGGGGTGAACACTGAAGCTTTCTTT
V: TRBV11-2; size: -; J: TRBJ2-7; D: -; CDR3: CASSLVGPYYEQYF; DNA: TGTGCCAGCAGCTTAGTGGGACCCTATTACGAGCAGTACTTC
V: TRBV7-9; size: -; J: TRBJ1-1; D: -; CDR3: CASSLVHSNTEAFF; DNA: TGTGCCAGCAGCTTAGTGCATTCGAACACTGAAGCTTTCTTT
V: TRBV19; size: -; J: TRBJ2-1; D: TRBD2; CDR3: CASSTGTSVYNEQFF; DNA: TGTGCCAGTAGCACCGGGACTAGTGTCTACAATGAGCAGTTCTTC
V: TRBV5-1; size: -; J: TRBJ1-4; D: -; CDR3: CASSWRGRGENEKLFF; DNA: TGCGCCAGCAGCTGGCGAGGTCGGGGGGAAAATGAAAAACTGTTTTTT
V: TRBV7-9; size: once; J: TRBJ2-5; D: TRBD2; CDR3: CASSPQREGETQYF; DNA: TGTGCCAGCAGCCCTCAGCGGGAGGGTGAGACCCAGTACTTC
V: TRBV28; size: -; J: TRBJ2-7; D: -; CDR3: CASSTYRVYEQYF; DNA: TGTGCCAGCAGCACCTACAGGGTTTACGAGCAGTACTTC
V: TRBV19; size: -; J: TRBJ1-1; D: TRBD1; CDR3: CASRTGRGTEAFF; DNA: TGTGCCAGTAGGACAGGGCGGGGGACTGAAGCTTTCTTT
V: TRBV7-2; size: -; J: TRBJ1-5; D: -; CDR3: CASSLMGQYSNQPQHF; DNA: TGTGCCAGCAGCCTAATGGGCCAGTATAGCAATCAGCCCCAGCATTTT
V: TRBV25-1; size: -; J: TRBJ1-2; D: -; CDR3: CASSEAQGYTF; DNA: TGTGCCAGCAGTGAGGCCCAAGGCTACACCTTC
V: TRBV13; size: -; J: TRBJ2-3; D: -; CDR3: CASSFPTGTDTQYF; DNA: TGTGCCAGCAGCTTCCCGACAGGCACAGATACGCAGTATTTT
V: TRBV21-1; size: -; J: TRBJ1-2; D: -; CDR3: CASSKAAIHKGYTF; DNA: TGTGCCAGCAGCAAAGCTGCAATCCACAAAGGCTACACCTTC
V: TRBV20-1; size: -; J: TRBJ2-1; D: -; CDR3: CSARMAGEQFF; DNA: TGCAGTGCTAGGATGGCGGGTGAGCAGTTCTTC
V: TRBV7-9; size: -; J: TRBJ1-3; D: -; CDR3: CASSLVRRTGNTIYF; DNA: TGTGCCAGCAGCTTAGTGCGGCGGACTGGAAACACCATATATTTT
V: TRBV13; size: -; J: TRBJ2-3; D: -; CDR3: CASSPIWGTSTDTQYF; DNA: TGTGCCAGCAGCCCTATATGGGGGACTAGCACAGATACGCAGTATTTT
V: TRBV18; size: -; J: TRBJ2-7; D: -; CDR3: CASSPPGISDQTYEQYF; DNA: TGTGCCAGCTCACCACCGGGAATTTCCGACCAGACCTACGAGCAGTACTTC
V: TRBV27; size: -; J: TRBJ1-4; D: -; CDR3: CASSLGLRETGEKLFF; DNA: TGTGCCAGCAGTTTAGGCCTACGAGAAACCGGCGAAAAACTGTTTTTT
V: TRBV10-3; size: -; J: TRBJ2-7; D: -; CDR3: CASFSGTDYEQYF; DNA: TGTGCCAGCTTTTCCGGGACTGACTACGAGCAGTACTTC
V: TRBV5-1; size: -; J: TRBJ1-6; D: TRBD1; CDR3: CASSLKGTGGNSPLHF; DNA: TGCGCCAGCAGCTTGAAAGGGACAGGGGGCAATTCACCCCTCCACTTT
V: TRBV28; size: -; J: TRBJ2-7; D: TRBD2; CDR3: CASSLLAGMSSYEQYF; DNA: TGTGCCAGCAGCCTACTAGCGGGGATGAGCTCCTACGAGCAGTACTTC
V: TRBV11-3; size: -; J: TRBJ2-7; D: -; CDR3: CASSLGGFGEQYF; DNA: TGTGCCAGCAGCTTAGGAGGATTTGGGGAGCAGTACTTC
V: TRBV2; size: -; J: TRBJ2-7; D: -; CDR3: CASTPRSYEQYF; DNA: TGTGCCAGCACCCCCCGCTCCTACGAGCAGTACTTC
V: TRBV29-1; size: -; J: TRBJ2-1; D: TRBD1; CDR3: CSDRTADRDNEQFF; DNA: TGCAGCGATAGGACTGCGGACAGGGACAATGAGCAGTTCTTC
V: TRBV29-1; size: once; J: TRBJ2-7; D: TRBD2; CDR3: CSVEFRSGEEYEQYF; DNA: TGCAGCGTTGAATTTAGGAGCGGGGAAGAATACGAGCAGTACTTC
V: TRBV5-1; size: -; J: TRBJ1-1; D: -; CDR3: CASSLGGNTEAFF; DNA: TGCGCCAGCAGCTTGGGGGGGAACACTGAAGCTTTCTTT
V: TRBV29-1; size: -; J: TRBJ2-1; D: TRBD2; CDR3: CSVNSGSSYNEQFF; DNA: TGCAGCGTTAATAGCGGGAGCTCCTACAATGAGCAGTTCTTC
V: TRBV13; size: once; J: TRBJ2-7; D: TRBD1; CDR3: CASSPGQGSTPYEQYF; DNA: TGTGCCAGCAGCCCCGGACAGGGGAGCACCCCCTACGAGCAGTACTTC
V: TRBV25-1; size: -; J: TRBJ2-5; D: -; CDR3: CASSEPKRLQETQYF; DNA: TGTGCCAGCAGTGAGCCCAAGCGCCTCCAAGAGACCCAGTACTTC
V: TRBV7-8; size: -; J: TRBJ2-5; D: TRBD2; CDR3: CASSFWASGGPRVETQYF; DNA: TGTGCCAGCAGCTTCTGGGCTAGCGGGGGGCCAAGAGTGGAGACCCAGTACTTC
V: TRBV15; size: -; J: TRBJ2-7; D: TRBD1; CDR3: CATSRGRGQGDYEQYF; DNA: TGTGCCACCAGCAGAGGAAGGGGACAGGGGGATTACGAGCAGTACTTC
V: TRBV7-9; size: -; J: TRBJ1-1; D: -; CDR3: CASSLDIRNTEAFF; DNA: TGTGCCAGCAGCTTAGACATCCGGAACACTGAAGCTTTCTTT
V: TRBV27; size: -; J: TRBJ2-7; D: -; CDR3: CASSHRSGPAYEQYF; DNA: TGTGCCAGCAGCCACCGCTCGGGACCCGCCTACGAGCAGTACTTC
V: TRBV18; size: -; J: TRBJ2-5; D: TRBD2; CDR3: CASSPWLAGEETQYF; DNA: TGTGCCAGCTCACCATGGCTAGCGGGAGAAGAGACCCAGTACTTC
V: TRBV5-4; size: -; J: TRBJ2-1; D: TRBD1; CDR3: CASSYRGPGNEQFF; DNA: TGTGCCAGCAGCTATAGGGGGCCCGGCAATGAGCAGTTCTTC
V: TRBV6-5; size: -; J: TRBJ2-7; D: TRBD1; CDR3: CASSYDRAYEQYF; DNA: TGTGCCAGCAGTTACGACAGGGCCTACGAGCAGTACTTC
V: TRBV28; size: -; J: TRBJ1-6; D: -; CDR3: CASSFWQEVEPLHF; DNA: TGTGCCAGCAGTTTCTGGCAGGAGGTCGAACCCCTCCACTTT